This T cell receptor beta chain was identified during a study of blood T cell repertoires in COVID-19. Study details: T cells, B-cell-depleted T cells, or PBMCs provided the cDNA or gDNA that served as material.

Authors' methods: Estimation of nucleated cell counts relied on the amplification of reference gene primers. Repertoires were generated with immunoSEQ multiplex PCR, while TCRdb's copy carries only in-frame clones and drops some. That table supplies the V and J calls and clone size; D and trimming were determined from the DNA. Of over 450,000 clones in the sample, approximately 89% were seen once. The Seattle site enrolled patients during active infection and followed them longitudinally. Germline-derived CDR1 and CDR2 are LNHDA and SQIVND (reference sequence). Unmatched junction bases numbered 3, after V lost 7 bases and J lost 2 bases. The CDR3 is made up of 13 amino acids. This clone was seen once.

The chain joins TRBV19 to TRBJ2-5; 8 bases line up with TRBD2. Material for sequencing was peripheral blood. The TCR sequence derives from a man aged 18 to 35 with COVID-19, enrolled during active disease. CDR3: CASNGRAQETQYF. The CDR3, as DNA: TGTGCCAGTAACGGGAGGGCTCAAGAGACCCAGTACTTC.